The clone carrying this T cell receptor beta chain was detected a few times. Germline lookup yields CDR1 SGHTA and CDR2 FQGNSA. The CDR3 spans 16 residues. V shed 6 bases and J 2 bases; nucleotides not matched to a gene: 8. With 60 Vbeta and 13 Jbeta primers, the PCR was carried out. Profiled with immunoSEQ multiplex PCR; TCRdb holds only in-frame clones, not every one. The sample shows about 100,000 clones, around 73% of them seen only once. The data were taken from a study of cytomegalovirus exposure and HLA in healthy donors. The rearrangement links TRBV7-2 to TRBJ1-3; 9 nucleotides line up with TRBD1. The TCR sequence derives from a middle-aged woman in good health and CMV-seronegative. Input material: PBMCs. The CDR3 sequence: CASRIDRGITGNTIYF. The CDR3 coding sequence is TGTGCCAGCAGAATTGACAGGGGGATTACTGGAAACACCATATATTTT. Based on the CDR3 plus reference TRBV7-2 and TRBJ1-3, the full variable domain is GAGVSQSPSNKVTEKGKDVELRCDPISGHTALYWYRQSLGQGLEFLIYFQGNSAPDKSGLPSDRFSAERTGGSVSTLTIQRTQQEDSAVYLCASRIDRGITGNTIYFGEGSWLTVV.